Presented here are 30 T cell receptor beta chains from one specimen sequenced in a study of CD8 T cells in Susac syndrome. It was with random hexamers that 0.5 to 1 ug RNA was reverse transcribed. TCRdb independently ran MiXCR on the immunoSEQ multiplex PCR reads; one entry per CDR3 protein. The table includes some 150,000 distinct CDR3 sequences, approximately 95% detected once. Material: CD4+ T cells from PBMCs. Source of these receptors: a human donor with Susac syndrome.

V is TRBV20-1 and J is TRBJ1-1; D gene unclear. The germline V and J ends were trimmed by 0 bases and 1 base, with 6 bases remaining between them. The CDR3 runs to 13 residues. Germline lookup yields CDR1 DFQATT and CDR2 SNEGSKA (reference sequence). CDR3 in DNA: TGCAGTGCTAGAGACAGCCCGAACACTGAAGCTTTCTTT. It codes for CSARDSPNTEAFF.

The chain carries TRBV27 and TRBJ2-4; D unclear. V lost 6 bases and J lost 6, with 15 bases in between. The CDR3 is made up of 14 amino acids. The germline V gene encodes CDR1 MNHEY and CDR2 SMNVEV (reference sequence). The DNA of the CDR3 is TGTGCCAGCAGGCCTCCCGACCGAGGAAACATTCAGTACTTC. Its protein is CASRPPDRGNIQYF.

DNA of the CDR3: TGTGCCACCAGTGATTCAGCGGGGGGCCCTGTAAATGAGCAGTTCTTC. Protein: CATSDSAGGPVNEQFF. V is TRBV24-1 and J is TRBJ2-1; 9 nucleotides agree with TRBD2. The junction had 8 bases not matched to a gene; V was cut back by 2 bases and J by 7 bases. The CDR3 is 16 amino acids. From germline, CDR1 is KGHDR and CDR2 SFDVKD.

This sequence joins TRBV19 and TRBJ1-5; no firm D call. Germline V gives CDR1 LNHDA, CDR2 SQIVND (reference sequence). The CDR3 contains 15 residues. V lost 5 bases to trimming and J lost 7 bases, with 18 bases between them. The CDR3 coding sequence is TGTGCCAGTAGTTCGGGAGCCGCTCTAGGACAGCCCCAGCATTTT. It codes for CASSSGAALGQPQHF.

V and J are TRBV29-1 and TRBJ1-2; D is possibly TRBD1 (5 bases). Germline-derived CDR1 and CDR2 are SQVTM and ANQGSEA. The CDR3 length is 12 residues. V lost 8 bases and J lost 7, with 17 bases in between. CDR3 sequence: CSPQVRTRGYTF. In DNA form, the CDR3 reads TGCAGCCCACAGGTGCGGACTCGTGGCTACACCTTC. Drawing the rest from reference TRBV29-1 and TRBJ1-2, the complete variable domain is SAVISQKPSRDICQRGTSLTIQCQVDSQVTMMFWYRQQPGQSLTLIATANQGSEATYESGFVIDKFPISRPNLTFSTLTVSNMSPEDSSIYLCSPQVRTRGYTFGSGTRLTVV.

The V call is TRBV29-1, the J call TRBJ1-5; D ambiguous. V shed 5 bases and J shed 7 bases, with 15 bases lying between them. This CDR3 comprises 13 residues. Germline V gives CDR1 SQVTM, CDR2 ANQGSEA. CDR3 protein: CSVKVSPGQPQHF. The CDR3 DNA follows: TGCAGCGTTAAGGTGAGCCCTGGGCAGCCCCAGCATTTT.

The chain is built from TRBV11-2 and TRBJ1-6; 9 bases match TRBD1. CDR1 SGHAT and CDR2 FQNNGV come from the germline V gene. This CDR3 has 18 residues. Unmatched junction bases numbered 9, after V lost 1 base and J lost 5 bases. CDR3 amino acids: CASSLAPRTGVNNSPLHF. The CDR3 bases are TGTGCCAGCAGCTTAGCTCCCCGGACAGGGGTTAATAATTCACCCCTCCACTTT.

Remarks on this clonotype: The junction differs from germline at one of its ends, possibly a read error. The rearrangement links TRBV20-1 to TRBJ2-5; unclear D gene. Germline V gene data show CDR1 as DFQATT and CDR2 as SNEGSKA (reference sequence). This CDR3 is built from 14 residues. This CDR3 reads CSARGAGSQEAQYF. The CDR3 nucleotides read TGCAGTGCTAGAGGTGCCGGATCTCAAGAGGCCCAGTACTTC.

The chain carries TRBV20-1 and TRBJ2-5; 7 positions match TRBD2. Looked up from germline, CDR1 is DFQATT and CDR2 is SNEGSKA (reference sequence). The V and J ends lost 3 bases and 7 bases, in that order; junction bases with no gene match: 5. The CDR3 sequence is 12 residues long. The CDR3 region is CSASGGKGTQYF. In DNA, the CDR3 is TGCAGTGCTAGCGGGGGGAAGGGGACCCAGTACTTC.

The chain combines TRBV12-3 or TRBV12-4 with TRBJ2-3; D not certain. The CDR3 is 12 residues long. V was trimmed by 6 bases and J by 2 bases, leaving 6 bases between them. CDR3 sequence (DNA): TGTGCCAGCAGCATTAACACAGATACGCAGTATTTT. It encodes CASSINTDTQYF.

This clonotype was seen just once. CDR3 in amino acids: CSALAGTQETQYF. In DNA form, the CDR3 reads TGCAGTGCCCTAGCGGGGACTCAAGAGACCCAGTACTTC. The chain links TRBV20-1 to TRBJ2-5; 9 bases fit TRBD2. The junction had 4 bases not matched to a gene; V was cut back by 6 bases and J by 2 bases. CDR1 is DFQATT and CDR2 is SNEGSKA in the germline V gene (reference sequence). CDR3 size: 13 residues.

A single count supports this clonotype. J is TRBJ1-1 and V is TRBV4-1, with TRBD1 as a possible D gene (5 bases). This CDR3 spans 15 amino acids. V was shortened by 3 bases and J by 2 bases, with 13 bases between the two germline ends. CDR1 is MGHRA, CDR2 YSYEKL, per germline. CDR3 loop: CASSQGRSLNTEAFF. Here the CDR3 DNA reads TGCGCCAGCAGCCAGGGACGATCCTTAAACACTGAAGCTTTCTTT.

V and J are TRBV12-3 or TRBV12-4 and TRBJ2-7; possibly TRBD2 for D (5 bases). The ends were cut back, 5 bases at V and 6 bases at J, with 17 bases in the middle. The CDR3 spans 14 residues. The CDR3 sequence is CASSAHGQRGEQYF. CDR3 sequence (DNA): TGTGCCAGCAGTGCCCATGGCCAACGGGGCGAGCAGTACTTC.

The chain has TRBV7-8 and TRBJ1-3, with D unclear. CDR3 length: 15 residues. Germline V gives CDR1 SGHVS, CDR2 FQNEAQ. V was clipped by 4 bases and J by 0 bases, with 10 bases between them. CDR3 in DNA: TGTGCCAGCAGCTCATTACTTTACTCTGGAAACACCATATATTTT. As protein: CASSSLLYSGNTIYF.

The CDR3 spells CASSQDRFRASYEQYF. CDR3 bases: TGCGCCAGCAGCCAAGATAGGTTCAGGGCTTCCTACGAGCAGTACTTC. The chain employs TRBV4-1 and TRBJ2-7; possible D gene TRBD1, 5 bases. Germline loops: CDR1 MGHRA, CDR2 YSYEKL. CDR3 size: 16 residues. Between the trimmed V and J ends, which lost 0 bases and 1 base, there was a span of 13 bases.

In this sample, this clonotype turned up once. J is TRBJ2-5 and V is TRBV2, with 7 bases aligning to TRBD1. Germline-derived CDR1 and CDR2 are SNHLY and FYNNEI. V lost 4 bases to trimming and J lost 0 bases; unmatched junction nucleotides: 5. This CDR3 is 15 amino acids long. The CDR3 here is CASSGTGVDQETQYF. CDR3 DNA: TGTGCCAGCAGTGGGACAGGAGTAGACCAAGAGACCCAGTACTTC.

The chain recombines TRBV5-1 with TRBJ1-3, with D unclear. CDR1 SGHRS and CDR2 YFSETQ come from the germline V gene. The CDR3 has 15 amino acids. V was trimmed by 0 bases and J by 3 bases, leaving 10 bases between them. This chain's CDR3 is CASSLGSGNGNTIYF. The CDR3 nucleotides read TGCGCCAGCAGCTTGGGCAGCGGTAATGGAAACACCATATATTTT. Variable domain in full (rest from reference TRBV5-1 and TRBJ1-3): KAGVTQTPRYLIKTRGQQVTLSCSPISGHRSVSWYQQTPGQGLQFLFEYFSETQRNKGNFPGRFSGRQFSNSRSEMNVSTLELGDSALYLCASSLGSGNGNTIYFGEGSWLTVV.

The chain has TRBV11-3 and TRBJ2-3; perhaps TRBD1 as D (5 bases). Trimming shortened V by 5 bases and J by 4 bases, and 10 bases separated the two germline ends. Germline V CDR1 and CDR2: SGHNT, YENEEA. This CDR3 spans 13 amino acids. The CDR3 here is CASSTRVADTQYF. In DNA form, the CDR3 reads TGTGCCAGCAGCACCAGGGTAGCAGATACGCAGTATTTT.

CDR3 residues: CASSTQGGNTEAFF. CDR3 sequence (DNA): TGCGCCAGCAGCACCCAGGGGGGGAACACTGAAGCTTTCTTT. The chain uses TRBV5-1 and TRBJ1-1; 7 nucleotides align to TRBD1. Trimming took 4 bases from V and 1 from J; bases not matched to a gene: 4. The CDR3 length is 14 residues. The germline V gene encodes CDR1 SGHRS and CDR2 YFSETQ.

This rearrangement joins TRBV7-2 to TRBJ2-5, with TRBD1 matching 7 bases. Germline CDR1 reads SGHTA; CDR2 reads FQGNSA. After removal of 6 bases from V and 5 bases from J, the junction contained 6 bases not matched to a gene. This CDR3 comprises 13 residues. The CDR3 region is CASRMTGMETQYF. Here the CDR3 DNA reads TGTGCCAGCAGAATGACAGGGATGGAGACCCAGTACTTC.

This sequence joins TRBV12-3 or TRBV12-4 and TRBJ1-1; 8 positions match TRBD1. The CDR3 has 17 residues. Germline trimming cut 7 bases from V and 1 base from J; bases unmatched to any gene: 14. The CDR3 reads CASTTSPGQATNTEAFF. Here the CDR3 DNA reads TGTGCCAGCACTACAAGCCCGGGACAGGCCACGAACACTGAAGCTTTCTTT.

The V call is TRBV7-7, the J call TRBJ2-5, with TRBD1 identical over 10 bases. The CDR3 covers 16 residues. Germline V gives CDR1 SSHAT, CDR2 FNYEAQ (reference sequence). Trimming took 5 bases from V and 4 from J; bases not matched to a gene: 10. The CDR3 bases are TGTGCCAGCAGCAGGGGACAGGGGCTCGGGATAGAGACCCAGTACTTC. Protein sequence: CASSRGQGLGIETQYF.

This chain links TRBV20-1 with TRBJ2-1; 8 nucleotides agree with TRBD1. CDR1 is DFQATT and CDR2 is SNEGSKA in the germline V gene (reference sequence). V gave up 6 bases and J gave up 4 bases; unmatched junction bases: 11. The CDR3 consists of 15 residues. The CDR3 bases are TGCAGTGCCCAAAATCCCAGGGGGCAATACAATGAGCAGTTCTTC. Residues: CSAQNPRGQYNEQFF.

The CDR3, as DNA: TGCAGTGCTAGAGATCGGGACAAAAACATTCAGTACTTC. Its translation is CSARDRDKNIQYF. The V call is TRBV20-1, the J call TRBJ2-4, with a tentative D call TRBD2 (5 bases). Germline CDR1 and CDR2: DFQATT and SNEGSKA (reference sequence). This CDR3 spans 13 amino acids. Trimming stripped 0 bases from V and 3 bases from J, with 6 bases between.

This clonotype has a single count. This rearrangement joins TRBV9 to TRBJ1-2; D is ambiguous. V lost 5 bases and J 4 bases, leaving 12 bases between the germline ends. This CDR3 contains 13 residues. Germline CDR1 is SGDLS and CDR2 is YYNGEE. CDR3 bases: TGTGCCAGCAGTGATTTAGTAGGCTATGGCTACACCTTC. Protein product: CASSDLVGYGYTF.

The chain carries TRBV7-9 and TRBJ1-1; D unresolved. The CDR3 loop spans 15 amino acids. Per the germline V gene, CDR1 is SEHNR and CDR2 is FQNEAQ (reference sequence). V gave up 2 bases and J gave up 1 base, with 11 bases separating them. CDR3 nucleotides: TGTGCCAGCAGCTTAACGGGTCCTCGGAACACTGAAGCTTTCTTT. Its protein product is CASSLTGPRNTEAFF.

This clonotype occurred once. V usage is TRBV6-1 and J usage is TRBJ1-6; 8 nucleotides agree with TRBD1. This CDR3 comprises 17 residues. The ends lost 0 bases at V and 10 bases at J; junction bases unmatched: 11. Germline V gene lookup returns CDR1 MNHNS and CDR2 SASEGT. The CDR3 DNA follows: TGTGCCAGCAGTGAAGCGCAGGGGGCGGATATTGTCTCACCCCTCCACTTT. Protein sequence: CASSEAQGADIVSPLHF.

V usage is TRBV5-4 and J usage is TRBJ1-3; D ambiguous. CDR3 length: 16 residues. Trimming stripped 1 base from V and 0 bases from J, with 11 bases between. Germline V CDR1 and CDR2: SGHNT, YYREEE (reference sequence). The CDR3 DNA reads TGTGCCAGCAGCTTGTTGGACCGAGGCTCTGGAAACACCATATATTTT. Its protein product is CASSLLDRGSGNTIYF.

The chain links TRBV20-1 to TRBJ1-6, with 8 bases matching TRBD1. Germline V gene sequence: CDR1 DFQATT, CDR2 SNEGSKA (reference sequence). V trimming: 1 base; J trimming: 4 bases; junction bases outside the gene matches: 9. This CDR3 is built from 17 residues. The CDR3 here is CSARVDRESTYNSPLHF. CDR3 DNA sequence: TGCAGTGCTAGAGTGGACAGGGAGTCCACTTATAATTCACCCCTCCACTTT.

The chain has TRBV5-4 and TRBJ1-2; D gene ambiguous. Germline values: CDR1 SGHNT, CDR2 YYREEE (reference sequence). V was trimmed by 3 bases and J by 2 bases, leaving 8 bases between them. This CDR3 comprises 13 residues. The CDR3 protein is CASSYQYNYGYTF. In DNA form, the CDR3 reads TGTGCCAGCAGCTACCAGTACAACTATGGCTACACCTTC.